This T cell receptor (beta chain) was sequenced in a study of blood T cell repertoires in COVID-19. Study overall: Researchers got acute and convalescent COVID-19 samples from the United States, Italy and Spain. PBMCs, B-cell-depleted T cells, or T cells were the source of the cDNA or gDNA that made up the material.

This clone was recorded only once. The CDR3 runs to 11 residues. Trimming cost V 5 bases and J 5 bases, with 6 bases left between them. Germline V gene lookup returns CDR1 MNHEY and CDR2 SVGEGT. The protocol was immunoSEQ multiplex PCR, while the TCRdb copy is restricted to in-frame clones and leaves out a portion. Of 150,000 to 200,000 clones listed, about nine tenths are singletons. This chain joins TRBV6-2 or TRBV6-3 and TRBJ1-2, with D unresolved. This clonotype was sampled from a man aged 50-59 years with acute or convalescent COVID-19. Sequences were obtained from peripheral blood. CDR3 in DNA: TGTGCCAGCAGTGAGAGATATGGCTACACCTTC. Its translation is CASSERYGYTF.